This is a list of T cell receptor beta chains from one sample in a study of CXCR3-negative and CXCR3-positive naive CD8 T cells. TCRdb reprocessed the 5' RACE reads and stores each CDR3 protein as one record, lacking DNA. The sample totals 90,000 to 100,000 distinct CDR3 sequences. Sequences were obtained from naive CXCR3- CD8+ T cells from blood. The receptors stem from a human donor in good health. Some clones in this sample may be carry-over from other donors' samples. CDR3s include the opening cysteine and the closing phenylalanine or tryptophan.

J gene: TRBJ2-7
V gene: TRBV12-3/TRBV12-4
CDR3 protein: CASSLLGDEQYF

J gene: TRBJ1-5
V gene: TRBV19
CDR3 protein: CASSTRYSNQPQHF

J gene: TRBJ2-7
V gene: TRBV29-1
CDR3 protein: CSVQGGQPGSSYEQYF

J gene: TRBJ2-7
V gene: TRBV7-9
CDR3 protein: CASSLKARYEQYF

J gene: TRBJ2-5
V gene: TRBV29-1
CDR3 protein: CSVEGQQETQYF

J gene: TRBJ2-2
V gene: TRBV7-6
CDR3 protein: CASSLGQVDTGELFF

J gene: TRBJ2-5
V gene: TRBV7-8
CDR3 protein: CASSLVPPAGTQETQYF

J gene: TRBJ2-1
V gene: TRBV29-1
CDR3 protein: CSVEDRVGGFNEQFF

J gene: TRBJ2-7
V gene: TRBV12-3/TRBV12-4
CDR3 protein: CASSHLPTIYEQYF

J gene: TRBJ2-1
V gene: TRBV12-3/TRBV12-4
CDR3 protein: CASSLGAPSSYNEQFF

J gene: TRBJ2-1
V gene: TRBV7-9
CDR3 protein: CASSPVTGGGGGQFF

J gene: TRBJ2-2
V gene: TRBV3-1
CDR3 protein: CASSQERAGGPSGELFF

J gene: TRBJ1-3
V gene: TRBV7-2
CDR3 protein: CASSLENENTIYF

J gene: TRBJ2-1
V gene: TRBV11-3
CDR3 protein: CASSLRGLAGADEQFF

J gene: TRBJ2-7
V gene: TRBV18
CDR3 protein: CASSPNGGTYEQYF

J gene: TRBJ2-5
V gene: TRBV28
CDR3 protein: CASSPELLTQYF

J gene: TRBJ2-5
V gene: TRBV12-3/TRBV12-4
CDR3 protein: CASSSFGVAETQYF

J gene: TRBJ1-3
V gene: TRBV13
CDR3 protein: CASSLEDSGNTIYF